These 26 T cell receptor beta chains originate from one sample sequenced in a study of cytomegalovirus exposure and HLA in healthy donors. The PCR used 60 Vbeta and 13 Jbeta primers. The method was immunoSEQ multiplex PCR; TCRdb's version includes in-frame clones alone and lacks a portion of them. The sample holds 150,000 to 190,000 clones; roughly 84% are singletons and the top ten take more than 2%. The sample consisted of PBMCs. The source of these receptors is a woman aged 18-29 years in good health and CMV-seronegative.

This sequence joins TRBV19 and TRBJ2-5; no clear D gene. The CDR3 consists of 14 residues. Germline V gives CDR1 LNHDA, CDR2 SQIVND (reference sequence). Trimming took 1 base from V and 9 from J, leaving 15 bases between them. The DNA of the CDR3 is TGTGCCAGTAGTATAGCGCCCCGTTCTAGTCCCCAGTACTTC. Translation: CASSIAPRSSPQYF.

V gene TRBV28 combines with J gene TRBJ2-1, with D perhaps matching TRBD1 (6 bases). This CDR3 comprises 15 residues. Trimming pared 1 base from V and 7 bases from J, leaving 14 bases between. The germline gives CDR1 MDHEN, CDR2 SYDVKM. CDR3 residues: CASSLSGRGGNEQFF. The CDR3 DNA sequence: TGTGCCAGCAGTTTATCTGGCAGGGGTGGAAATGAGCAGTTCTTC.

This clone appeared a few times. This chain connects TRBV7-3 to TRBJ1-2; 7 nucleotides agree with TRBD1. Per germline, CDR1 SGHTA and CDR2 FQGTGA. This CDR3 has 14 amino acids. Trimming cost V 6 bases and J 2 bases; bases outside gene matches: 6. The chain's CDR3 is CASSPTQGNYGYTF. In DNA form, the CDR3 reads TGTGCCAGCAGTCCCACACAGGGGAACTATGGCTACACCTTC.

This chain links TRBV5-1 with TRBJ2-1; 10 nucleotides line up with TRBD2. The CDR3 sequence is 15 residues long. The J segment lost 5 bases and the V segment lost 0 bases, leaving 2 bases of the junction unmatched. Germline CDR1 is SGHRS and CDR2 is YFSETQ. The CDR3 region is CASSLGTSGNNEQFF. The DNA for the CDR3 is TGCGCCAGCAGCTTGGGGACTAGCGGAAACAATGAGCAGTTCTTC.

This rearrangement joins TRBV29-1 to TRBJ2-5; 7 positions match TRBD1. This CDR3 spans 16 amino acids. Germline CDR1 SQVTM, CDR2 ANQGSEA. Losses at the gene ends were 0 bases for V and 3 bases for J; bases not matched to a gene: 10. The CDR3 is CSVEDWDSSAEETQYF. In DNA form, the CDR3 reads TGCAGCGTTGAAGATTGGGACAGCTCGGCGGAAGAGACCCAGTACTTC.

CDR3 loop: CAAGVGLRETQYF. The CDR3 region has the DNA TGTGCCGCCGGGGTTGGGTTAAGGGAGACCCAGTACTTC. This chain links TRBV27 with TRBJ2-5; D may be TRBD2 (5 bases). Trimming removed 11 bases at V and 5 bases at J, with 18 bases between. Germline V gene data show CDR1 as MNHEY and CDR2 as SMNVEV (reference sequence). This CDR3 spans 13 amino acids.

The gene calls are TRBV2 and TRBJ1-4, with 10 bases identical to TRBD1. The length of the CDR3 is 14 residues. V lost 4 bases to trimming and J lost 6 bases; unmatched junction nucleotides: 2. Germline CDR1 is SNHLY and CDR2 is FYNNEI. For the CDR3, the DNA is TGTGCCAGCAGTGGACAGGGGGCTGATGAAAAACTGTTTTTT. This translates into CASSGQGADEKLFF.

The V call is TRBV2, the J call TRBJ1-1, with D uncertain. The CDR3 runs 13 residues. CDR1 SNHLY and CDR2 FYNNEI come from the germline V gene. Trimming removed 3 bases at V and 1 base at J, with 6 bases between. The DNA for the CDR3 is TGTGCCAGCAGTGATCAGTCGAACACTGAAGCTTTCTTT. Translated: CASSDQSNTEAFF.

This chain links TRBV5-1 with TRBJ2-5, with D possibly being TRBD2 (7 bases). CDR3 length: 14 residues. CDR1 is SGHRS, CDR2 YFSETQ, per germline. Between the trimmed V and J ends, which lost 2 bases and 4 bases, there was a span of 12 bases. CDR3 nucleotides: TGCGCCAGCAGCTTAAGGGGGAGGGGAGAGACCCAGTACTTC. Its protein is CASSLRGRGETQYF.

The V call is TRBV25-1, the J call TRBJ2-7; 10 nucleotides line up with TRBD2. The V gene end was trimmed by 4 bases and the J gene end by 6 bases; junction bases not matched to a gene: 6. Looked up from germline, CDR1 is MGHDK and CDR2 is SYGVNS. This CDR3 spans 14 amino acids. The CDR3 region is CASSVPGTSVEQYF. CDR3 nucleotides: TGTGCCAGCAGTGTTCCCGGGACTAGCGTCGAGCAGTACTTC.

This chain joins TRBV28 and TRBJ2-1; TRBD2 matches at 11 bases. The CDR3 has 18 residues. From germline, CDR1 is MDHEN and CDR2 SYDVKM. The trim removed 6 bases at V and 2 bases at J, leaving 12 bases unmatched. The CDR3 protein is CASRQHGLAGGAYNEQFF. The CDR3 nucleotides are TGTGCCAGCAGACAACACGGGCTAGCGGGGGGAGCCTACAATGAGCAGTTCTTC.

This rearrangement joins TRBV2 to TRBJ1-4; 9 bases are a match to TRBD1. The CDR3 has 13 residues. Germline V gene data show CDR1 as SNHLY and CDR2 as FYNNEI. V shed 6 bases and J 7 bases; nucleotides not matched to a gene: 3. The CDR3 loop reads CASRETGGEKLFF. For the CDR3, the DNA is TGTGCCAGCAGGGAGACAGGGGGTGAAAAACTGTTTTTT.

Here the CDR3 reads CASSTDRASGYTF. CDR3 coding DNA: TGTGCCAGCAGTACAGACAGGGCTTCTGGCTACACCTTC. The rearrangement links TRBV2 to TRBJ1-2; 7 bases are shared with TRBD1. Trimming at V came to 5 bases and at J to 7 bases, leaving 7 bases not matched to a gene. The CDR3 spans 13 residues. CDR1 SNHLY and CDR2 FYNNEI come from the germline V gene.

This chain uses TRBV11-2 with TRBJ1-5; TRBD1 is a possible D gene (6 bases). V was cut by 5 bases and J by 3 bases, with 11 bases left in between. Germline loops: CDR1 SGHAT, CDR2 FQNNGV. The CDR3 totals 14 residues. Here the CDR3 DNA reads TGTGCCAGCAGCGCCGGGGGGGCCAATCAGCCCCAGCATTTT. This sequence encodes CASSAGGANQPQHF. Full variable domain (outside the CDR3, taken from reference TRBV11-2 and TRBJ1-5): EAGVAQSPRYKIIEKRQSVAFWCNPISGHATLYWYQQILGQGPKLLIQFQNNGVVDDSQLPKDRFSAERLKGVDSTLKIQPAKLEDSAVYLCASSAGGANQPQHFGDGTRLSIL.

The gene calls are TRBV29-1 and TRBJ2-7; TRBD2 matches 8 bases. CDR1 is SQVTM and CDR2 is ANQGSEA in the germline V gene. This CDR3 has 13 amino acids. The V segment lost 7 bases and the J segment 1 base; nucleotides outside the gene matches: 6. The CDR3 protein is CSALLAGSYEQYF. The CDR3 coding sequence is TGCAGCGCCCTTCTAGCGGGTTCCTACGAGCAGTACTTC.

The chain uses TRBV18 and TRBJ2-2, with 7 bases fitting TRBD1. The CDR3 extends over 15 amino acids. Germline V gene lookup returns CDR1 KGHSH and CDR2 LQKENI. The V gene end was trimmed by 5 bases and the J gene end by 2 bases; junction bases not matched to a gene: 5. The CDR3 DNA follows: TGTGCCAGCTCATTCGGGACAGCTAACACCGGGGAGCTGTTTTTT. Its protein product is CASSFGTANTGELFF.

V is TRBV7-3 and J is TRBJ2-1; 8 bases are a match to TRBD2. Germline V gives CDR1 SGHTA, CDR2 FQGTGA. The trim removed 0 bases at V and 0 bases at J, leaving 16 bases unmatched. The length of the CDR3 is 21 residues. CDR3 sequence (DNA): TGTGCCAGCAGCTTAACGCCAATGGTTGGCGGGAGGTCCCCCTCCTACAATGAGCAGTTCTTC. It translates to CASSLTPMVGGRSPSYNEQFF.

The CDR3 nucleotides read TGCGCCAGCAGACCACTTCTAGCGGGGGACTATCATACGCAGTATTTT. It translates to CASRPLLAGDYHTQYF. This rearrangement joins TRBV4-1 to TRBJ2-3; 10 nucleotides align to TRBD2. The germline V gene has CDR1 MGHRA and CDR2 YSYEKL. Losses at the gene ends were 6 bases for V and 7 bases for J; bases not matched to a gene: 13. CDR3 length: 16 residues.

The chain recombines TRBV19 with TRBJ2-7, with a weak D call TRBD2 (5 bases). Trimming cost V 6 bases and J 3 bases, with 12 bases left between them. The germline V gene has CDR1 LNHDA and CDR2 SQIVND (reference sequence). The CDR3 spans 13 residues. The CDR3 DNA follows: TGTGCCAGTAGGAAAAGGAGCGGCTACGAGCAGTACTTC. Protein: CASRKRSGYEQYF.

The rearrangement links TRBV10-1 to TRBJ2-1, with 8 nucleotides matching TRBD2. The junction had 3 bases not matched to a gene; V was cut back by 4 bases and J by 4 bases. The CDR3 totals 14 residues. Germline V gene lookup returns CDR1 WNHNN and CDR2 SYGVQD (reference sequence). CDR3 sequence reads: CASSASGGYNEQFF. The CDR3 nucleotides are TGCGCCAGCAGTGCCAGCGGGGGTTACAATGAGCAGTTCTTC.

The chain joins TRBV4-2 to TRBJ2-3, with D perhaps matching TRBD1 (5 bases). This CDR3 is built from 15 residues. Germline V gives CDR1 LGHNA, CDR2 YNFKEQ. V was shortened by 0 bases and J by 7 bases, with 14 bases between the two germline ends. The CDR3 DNA reads TGTGCCAGCAGCCAAGAAGGCACAGGCGAGAATACGCAGTATTTT. Amino acid sequence: CASSQEGTGENTQYF.

J is TRBJ2-7 and V is TRBV2; D possibly corresponds to TRBD2 (5 bases). There are 11 residues in the CDR3. CDR1 SNHLY and CDR2 FYNNEI come from the germline V gene. The V end lost 6 bases, the J end lost 7 bases, and 10 bases lay between the germline ends. CDR3 DNA sequence: TGTGCCAGCAGGGACCCGGGGGAGCAGTACTTC. It is translated as CASRDPGEQYF.

V is TRBV5-1 and J is TRBJ2-1, with 8 bases fitting TRBD1. Germline lookup yields CDR1 SGHRS and CDR2 YFSETQ. V was pared by 5 bases and J by 9 bases, with 10 bases of the junction left unmatched. This CDR3 region has 14 residues. Here the CDR3 DNA reads TGCGCCAGCAGTATACACAGGGGGGCGGCTGAGCAGTTCTTC. It encodes CASSIHRGAAEQFF.

The chain joins TRBV9 to TRBJ2-2; TRBD2 matches 9 bases. Germline CDR1 SGDLS, CDR2 YYNGEE. Unmatched junction bases numbered 2, after V lost 2 bases and J lost 0 bases. The CDR3 has 16 residues. CDR3 sequence (DNA): TGTGCCAGCAGCGTTCTAGCGGGGCCGAACACCGGGGAGCTGTTTTTT. As protein: CASSVLAGPNTGELFF.

This chain uses TRBV18 with TRBJ2-3; D ambiguous. V shed 2 bases and J shed 0 bases, with 12 bases lying between them. This CDR3 contains 16 residues. Germline lookup yields CDR1 KGHSH and CDR2 LQKENI. The CDR3 spells CASSPYSLASTDTQYF. The CDR3 bases are TGTGCCAGCTCACCATATAGTCTTGCTAGCACAGATACGCAGTATTTT.

CDR3: CSVGGSRFDEQFF. The CDR3 DNA is TGCAGCGTTGGAGGGAGCCGTTTCGATGAGCAGTTCTTC. The chain joins TRBV29-1 to TRBJ2-1; weak D call: TRBD2 (5 bases). The CDR3 spans 13 residues. Germline V gene data show CDR1 as SQVTM and CDR2 as ANQGSEA. V was trimmed by 4 bases and J by 8 bases, leaving 15 bases between them.